This TCR beta chain was captured by sequencing in a study of control samples from healthy donors and cancer patients (dated by TCRdb to about 2020). The library was prepared using the immunoSEQ multiplex PCR assay. TCRdb carries this immuneACCESS record with in-frame sequences only. Its versions omit some clonotypes, under half of them owing to an unresolved V gene in the studies checked, with the rest unexplained. Recorded for this sample are around 110,000 clones; 75% to 90% of them occurred a single time. Of the sample, around 1.1% falls within the top ten clones. This clone has only one observation. It has no known antigen specificity. Base qualities are not at hand, and no much larger clone is one base apart. Relative to germline, V is 2 bases shorter and J is 5 bases shorter, with 9 bases between their ends. As encoded in the germline V gene (reference sequence), CDR1 is LNHNV while CDR2 is YYDKDF. CDR3 length: 13 amino acids, cysteine to phenylalanine. CDR3 DNA is the only sequence kept; it has 39 bases, read in frame from the first base.

This TCR was sampled from a woman aged 50 to 60 with colorectal cancer. The material sequenced was PBMCs. The chain links TRBV15 with TRBJ1-1; matching of 6 bases hints at TRBD1 as the D gene. The CDR3 amino acid sequence is: CATSRHDRTEAFF. The nucleotides read TGTGCCACCAGCAGACACGACAGGACTGAAGCTTTCTTT.